The 9 T cell receptor beta chains given below trace back to one sample, sequenced in a study of T cells in Graves' hyperthyroidism and ophthalmopathy. Amplified TCR beta CDR3 regions derived from RNA transcripts. TCR CDR3 regions were first amplified by RT-PCR with HTBI primers. TCRdb analysed the multiplex PCR reads with MiXCR anew, one entry per CDR3 protein. The sample includes 460,000 or so distinct CDR3 sequences, 14% of them seen just once. The specimen was blood. These receptors were collected from a woman between 18 and 29 years old with Graves' hyperthyroidism.

This clonotype has a count of ten or more. The rearrangement joins TRBV3-1 to TRBJ2-3, with D unresolved. Trimming took off 0 bases at V and 3 bases at J, with 7 bases between the two ends. Per the germline V gene, CDR1 is LGHDT and CDR2 is YNNKEL (reference sequence). The CDR3 has 14 amino acids. This chain's CDR3 is CASSQEARTDTQYF. CDR3 nucleotide sequence: TGTGCCAGCAGCCAAGAAGCCAGGACAGATACGCAGTATTTT.

This clonotype has ten or more counts. The genes are TRBV12-3 or TRBV12-4 and TRBJ2-5; a possible D gene is TRBD2 (5 bases). The CDR3 is 16 amino acids. Between the trimmed V and J ends, which lost 5 bases and 2 bases, there was a span of 18 bases. The CDR3: CASSPTQRRLQETQYF. The CDR3 bases are TGTGCCAGCAGTCCCACGCAACGGAGGTTACAAGAGACCCAGTACTTC.

This clonotype was picked up a small number of times. The chain links TRBV9 to TRBJ2-7, with 14 bases identical to TRBD2. The germline V gene encodes CDR1 SGDLS and CDR2 YYNGEE. Trimming at V came to 3 bases and at J to 3 bases, leaving 2 bases not matched to a gene. The CDR3 covers 15 residues. The CDR3 bases are TGTGCCAGCAGCGCCGGGACTAGCGGGAGCTACGAGCAGTACTTC. It codes for CASSAGTSGSYEQYF.

The sample holds many counts of this clonotype. The gene calls are TRBV28 and TRBJ1-2; TRBD1 aligns across 8 bases. Per germline, CDR1 MDHEN and CDR2 SYDVKM. The trim removed 3 bases at V and 7 bases at J, leaving 13 bases unmatched. This CDR3 comprises 16 residues. The CDR3 DNA follows: TGTGCCAGCAGTTTGGGGATCGGGACAGGAGGGTCTGGCTACACCTTC. Amino acid sequence: CASSLGIGTGGSGYTF.

This clonotype showed up many times. The chain uses TRBV7-8 and TRBJ2-7; maybe TRBD2 (6 bases). The CDR3 sequence is 14 residues long. Trimming cost V 1 base and J 4 bases, with 11 bases left between them. Germline V CDR1 and CDR2: SGHVS, FQNEAQ. Written as DNA, the CDR3 is TGTGCCAGCAGCTTAGGAGGAGGGTCGTACGAGCAGTACGTC. Amino acid sequence: CASSLGGGSYEQYV.

The chain links TRBV18 to TRBJ2-5, with D hard to call. Trimming stripped 3 bases from V and 5 bases from J, with 13 bases between. The CDR3 is 14 residues long. Germline V gene sequence: CDR1 KGHSH, CDR2 LQKENI. CDR3 loop: CASSPSTWFETQYF. CDR3 sequence (DNA): TGTGCCAGCTCACCTTCGACGTGGTTTGAGACCCAGTACTTC.

This clonotype showed up just a few times. The rearrangement links TRBV19 to TRBJ2-5; TRBD1 aligns across 8 bases. Germline V gene sequence: CDR1 LNHDA, CDR2 SQIVND (reference sequence). With V trimmed by 1 base and J by 0 bases, 7 bases remained unmatched. This CDR3 is built from 17 residues. The DNA for the CDR3 is TGTGCCAGTAGTATAGGGTCCGGGACAGGACACCAAGAGACCCAGTACTTC. This translates into CASSIGSGTGHQETQYF.

Ten or more counts support this clonotype. The V gene is TRBV12-3 or TRBV12-4, the J gene TRBJ1-1; maybe TRBD1 (6 bases). V lost 4 bases and J 2 bases, leaving 14 bases between the germline ends. There are 15 residues in the CDR3. The CDR3 coding sequence is TGTGCCAGCAGTTCTCAGGGGCACCTAAACACTGAAGCTTTCTTT. Amino acid sequence: CASSSQGHLNTEAFF.

This sequence joins TRBV5-1 and TRBJ2-1; 9 bases map to TRBD2. Trimming at V came to 0 bases and at J to 0 bases, leaving 16 bases not matched to a gene. Per germline, CDR1 SGHRS and CDR2 YFSETQ. The length of the CDR3 is 21 residues. CDR3 sequence (DNA): TGCGCCAGCAGCTTGGTCCGTGGGCTAGCGGGACCTCAGATCTCCTACAATGAGCAGTTCTTC. Translated: CASSLVRGLAGPQISYNEQFF.